This TCR beta chain is drawn from a study of blood T cells in healthy people across ages (dated by TCRdb to between 2014 and 2016). Describing the broader study: In model experiments, roughly one uniquely barcoded TCR beta cDNA molecule per two T cells was captured by template switching. Donors were grouped into four age groups: young (average approximately 15 years), middle-aged (roughly 40), aged (about 60) and long-lived (approximately 75). Age-related changes in TCR beta repertoire diversity were measured in the study by deep sequencing normalized with unique cDNA molecular identifiers. The study analyzed two additional independent replicas of 1 million unique cDNA reads from the same blood draw for two donors, one aged 18 to 30 and one aged 80 or older. Donors of different ages were randomly distributed across sequencing lanes to avoid experimental bias. General study outcomes and caveats: The percentage of naive T cells measured by flow cytometry correlated strongly with observed TCR beta diversity. As age increased, observed TCR beta diversity per million T cells dropped in a roughly linear way, and a significant reduction was already evident by age 40. Estimates of total diversity based on one million sequenced T cells were regarded as lower bounds and as underestimates. Bulk unsorted PBMC profiling prevented conclusive comparison of naive and antigen-experienced compartments. Compared with the aged group, the long-lived group had more naive CD4+ T cells, fewer expanded clones and increased TCR diversity, suggesting age selection. Because donor CMV infection status was unknown, age-related changes in expanded clonotypes were potentially confounded.

The library was made by 5' RACE. The run used an Illumina HiSeq 2500. The second PCR ran for roughly 7 to 11 cycles and used a J-beta primer mix along with a sample-barcoded 5' primer. A template-switch 5' adaptor carrying 12 random nucleotides introduced a unique molecular identifier onto each TCR beta cDNA molecule. At least 2.5 million CDR3-containing paired-end reads were obtained from each sample. First-strand cDNA synthesis was performed from all RNA using the Mint cDNA synthesis kit, with priming by a TRBC-specific oligonucleotide. After uracil-DNA glycosylase treatment, a first 18-cycle PCR used universal primers M1SS and BC2_uni_R on all cDNA. The original methods were these. For normalization, 1 million high-quality reads were randomly selected from each sample, with every read carrying a distinct molecular identifier. Reads sharing molecular identifiers were discarded rather than binned into consensus sequences. CDR3 identification, clonotype clustering and error correction used MiTCR with a Q25 quality threshold and the strictest error-elimination algorithm. A nonparametric unseen species model using Euler transformation provided a lower-bound estimate of total TCR beta diversity. The raw public data were reprocessed by TCRdb itself: fastp quality trimming at Q25, MiXCR clonotype calling, in-frame beta chains only. Entries are consolidated by CDR3 protein sequence, retaining the most common genes and DNA. The V and J calls shown here were made by TCRdb, not taken from the authors' results. The sample contains roughly 800,000 distinct CDR3 sequences, about 53% of them found a single time. Approximately 40% of the sample is in the top ten clones.

Donors were approximately 42 systemically healthy Caucasian individuals from Russia aged 6 to 90 years. Ten milliliters of peripheral blood were collected from each donor into EDTA-treated Vacutainer tubes. Ficoll-Paque density-gradient centrifugation was used to isolate PBMCs, with at least 6.5 million per sample. Trizol reagent was used to extract total RNA from PBMCs, with at least 5 micrograms per sample. For every donor, flow cytometry on a PBMC aliquot measured the percentage of naive CD45RAhigh/CD27high T cells. Counted from cysteine to phenylalanine, this CDR3 has 16 amino acids. The read is trimmed to its CDR3 DNA, 48 bases read in frame from base 1. CDR1 and CDR2, looked up from the germline V gene, are SQVTM and ANQGSEA. Points on this clonotype: Its recognized antigen is unknown. One junction end does not reproduce the germline sequence, and a read error may be involved.

The source is a man aged 80 or over in good health. The sample taken for sequencing was blood. Recombination joined TRBV29-1 with TRBJ2-1, with TRBD2 tentatively as D gene (6 bases match). The DNA sequence follows: TGCAGCGTCGCCACGGGAGCCCATAGCTCCTACAAGGAGCAGTTCTTC. It is translated as CSVATGAHSSYKEQFF.